The rows below give T cell receptor beta chains drawn from one sample of a study of blood T cells in healthy people across ages. MiXCR, run by TCRdb on the 5' RACE reads, gives a single entry per CDR3 protein. The data contain about 720,000 distinct CDR3 sequences, roughly 25% of them singletons. This sample also belongs to another study, concerning T cells of mothers and their children.

Input material: blood. These receptors came from a boy aged 5-17 years in good health. Each CDR3 is given with its conserved first and last residue. A D gene is named only where the DNA matches it firmly. A row's size may be missing; if present it is once, few, many or a size class.

CDR3 length,V gene,clone size,J gene,D gene,CDR3 protein,CDR3 DNA
16,TRBV13,.,TRBJ2-4,TRBD2,CASSLVPSGAKNIQYF,TGTGCCAGCAGCTTAGTCCCTAGCGGGGCCAAAAACATTCAGTACTTC
15,TRBV28,.,TRBJ2-5,.,CASSLRGSPQETQYF,TGTGCCAGCAGTTTAAGAGGGAGTCCCCAAGAGACCCAGTACTTC
14,TRBV4-2,.,TRBJ2-7,.,CASSLREGAYEQYF,TGTGCCAGCAGCCTGAGGGAGGGGGCCTACGAGCAGTACTTC
17,TRBV7-2,.,TRBJ2-5,TRBD2,CASSSSGTSGGAKTQYF,TGTGCCAGCAGCTCAAGCGGGACTAGCGGGGGGGCAAAGACCCAGTACTTC
17,TRBV6-2/TRBV6-3,few,TRBJ2-7,TRBD2,CASSYTGLAGGTYEQYF,TGTGCCAGCAGTTACACAGGACTAGCGGGAGGGACCTACGAGCAGTACTTC
14,TRBV20-1,.,TRBJ2-7,TRBD2,CSAPLGTSSYEQYF,TGCAGTGCTCCACTCGGGACTAGCTCCTACGAGCAGTACTTC
11,TRBV23-1,.,TRBJ1-5,.,CASPYRQPQHF,TGCGCCAGCCCTTATAGGCAGCCCCAGCATTTT
15,TRBV7-2,.,TRBJ2-3,.,CASSSTRSSPDTQYF,TGTGCCAGCAGCTCCACCCGTTCTAGCCCAGATACGCAGTATTTT
14,TRBV3-1,.,TRBJ1-2,.,CASSPPVGSYGYTF,TGTGCCAGCAGCCCCCCTGTCGGGTCCTATGGCTACACCTTC
16,TRBV7-9,.,TRBJ1-6,.,CASSLDALASHSPLHF,TGTGCCAGCAGCTTAGACGCGTTGGCCTCCCATTCACCCCTCCACTTT
14,TRBV5-1,few,TRBJ2-7,TRBD1,CASSSAGTGDEQYF,TGCGCCAGCAGCTCCGCAGGGACAGGGGACGAGCAGTACTTC
15,TRBV3-1,few,TRBJ2-1,.,CASSHLDPSYNEQFF,TGTGCCAGCAGCCACCTAGACCCCTCCTACAATGAGCAGTTCTTC
15,TRBV6-5,.,TRBJ2-5,.,CASSSDQGLRETQYF,TGTGCCAGCAGTTCAGACCAGGGCCTTCGGGAGACCCAGTACTTC
13,TRBV28,few,TRBJ1-2,TRBD1,CASSQGANYGYTF,TGTGCCAGCAGTCAGGGGGCCAACTATGGCTACACCTTC
13,TRBV29-1,many,TRBJ2-5,.,CSVEGTGGETQYF,TGCAGCGTTGAAGGGACAGGAGGGGAGACCCAGTACTTC
13,TRBV28,.,TRBJ1-6,.,CASREGSPSPLHF,TGTGCCAGCAGAGAGGGGTCTCCCTCACCCCTCCACTTT
15,TRBV6-1,.,TRBJ2-7,TRBD1,CASKPTGGVYYEQYF,TGTGCCAGCAAGCCAACAGGGGGCGTTTACTACGAGCAGTACTTC
15,TRBV11-2,.,TRBJ1-1,.,CASSLGRGVNTEAFF,TGTGCCAGCAGCTTAGGGCGGGGAGTGAACACTGAAGCTTTCTTT
15,TRBV30,.,TRBJ2-3,.,CAWSVSGSHTDTQYF,TGTGCCTGGAGTGTGTCGGGGTCCCACACAGATACGCAGTATTTT
14,TRBV25-1,few,TRBJ1-3,.,CASTQAGSGNTIYF,TGTGCCAGCACGCAGGCTGGCTCTGGAAACACCATATATTTT
15,TRBV7-2,few,TRBJ1-4,.,CASSLVAGLNEKLFF,TGTGCCAGCAGCTTAGTGGCAGGGTTAAATGAAAAACTGTTTTTT
14,TRBV7-6,few,TRBJ2-5,.,CASSPGNGRGAQYF,TGTGCCAGCAGCCCAGGGAATGGCAGGGGCGCCCAGTACTTC
15,TRBV6-6,few,TRBJ2-5,.,CASRPWGGPEETQYF,TGTGCCAGCAGGCCATGGGGGGGGCCGGAAGAGACCCAGTACTTC
14,TRBV7-2,.,TRBJ2-7,TRBD2,CASSAPRRGNEQYF,TGTGCCAGCAGCGCACCTCGGCGGGGGAACGAGCAGTACTTC
15,TRBV10-3,.,TRBJ2-4,.,CAISAQQGSKNIQYF,TGTGCCATCAGTGCCCAACAGGGTAGCAAAAACATTCAGTACTTC
15,TRBV12-3/TRBV12-4,few,TRBJ2-5,.,CASSLAFRPAETQYF,TGTGCCAGCAGTTTGGCGTTCCGGCCCGCGGAGACCCAGTACTTC
16,TRBV28,.,TRBJ2-5,.,CASRQLQGRPQETQYF,TGTGCCAGCAGACAACTCCAGGGTAGGCCCCAAGAGACCCAGTACTTC
15,TRBV28,few,TRBJ2-1,.,CASSLYWLGDNEQFF,TGTGCCAGCAGTTTATACTGGCTCGGGGACAATGAGCAGTTCTTC
16,TRBV20-1,.,TRBJ2-7,TRBD1,CSARDLGQGASAEQYF,TGCAGTGCTAGAGATTTGGGACAGGGGGCTAGCGCCGAGCAGTACTTC
19,TRBV6-1,few,TRBJ1-2,.,CASSEARAGDLPQTDGYTF,TGTGCCAGCAGTGAAGCGAGAGCCGGGGATCTACCTCAAACGGATGGCTACACCTTC
12,TRBV29-1,.,TRBJ2-7,.,CSVDVVEGEQYF,TGCAGCGTTGATGTCGTCGAGGGCGAGCAGTACTTC
14,TRBV6-5,.,TRBJ2-2,TRBD1,CASSYRGLDGELFF,TGCGCCAGCAGTTACAGGGGGCTCGACGGGGAGCTGTTTTTT
18,TRBV10-3,.,TRBJ2-7,.,CAISDSTGRGAGSYEQYF,TGTGCCATCAGTGACTCCACCGGAAGGGGGGCTGGGTCCTACGAGCAGTACTTC
18,TRBV2,.,TRBJ2-2,.,CASSQTNINRANTGELFF,TGTGCCAGCAGTCAAACAAACATAAACAGGGCGAACACCGGGGAGCTGTTTTTT
13,TRBV29-1,few,TRBJ2-5,.,CSVDPGTQETQYF,TGCAGCGTTGACCCAGGTACCCAAGAGACCCAGTACTTC
16,TRBV4-3,.,TRBJ1-4,.,CASSQETGTGNEKLFF,TGCGCCAGCAGCCAAGAGACCGGGACCGGCAATGAAAAACTGTTTTTT
14,TRBV20-1,few,TRBJ2-7,TRBD2,CSAKGTSGGYEQYF,TGCAGTGCTAAAGGGACTAGCGGGGGCTACGAGCAGTACTTC
19,TRBV21-1,.,TRBJ2-3,.,CASSKKTSGRAGRTDTQYF,TGTGCCAGCAGCAAAAAGACTAGCGGGAGGGCCGGGAGGACAGATACGCAGTATTTT
15,TRBV7-8,few,TRBJ2-7,.,CASSLDVYSSYEQYF,TGTGCCAGCAGCTTAGATGTCTATAGCTCCTACGAGCAGTACTTC
15,TRBV7-2,.,TRBJ2-5,TRBD1,CASSRTLRQGETQYF,TGTGCCAGCAGCCGAACGTTGAGACAGGGGGAGACCCAGTACTTC
12,TRBV29-1,.,TRBJ2-7,.,CSVTGPSDEQYF,TGCAGCGTGACCGGACCTTCAGACGAGCAGTACTTC
15,TRBV28,.,TRBJ2-1,TRBD1,CASSRDRGPTDEQFF,TGTGCCAGCAGTCGGGACAGGGGGCCAACCGATGAGCAGTTCTTC
15,TRBV28,.,TRBJ1-2,TRBD1,CASRGLGTGNYGYTF,TGTGCCAGCAGGGGGCTCGGGACAGGGAACTATGGCTACACCTTC
14,TRBV5-6,few,TRBJ1-5,.,CASSVGNTNQPQHF,TGTGCCAGCAGCGTTGGAAACACAAATCAGCCCCAGCATTTT
16,TRBV4-1,.,TRBJ1-2,.,CASSPERGERIYGYTF,TGCGCCAGCAGCCCAGAGAGGGGGGAACGGATCTATGGCTACACCTTC
13,TRBV30,once,TRBJ1-6,.,CAWRLERGALLHF,TGTGCCTGGAGATTAGAGAGGGGGGCACTCCTCCACTTT
17,TRBV18,.,TRBJ2-6,.,CASSLTIGNSGANVLTF,TGTGCCAGCTCACTTACTATCGGAAACTCTGGGGCCAACGTCCTGACTTTC
17,TRBV3-1,few,TRBJ2-3,TRBD2,CASSLGPTSADLDTQYF,TGTGCCAGCAGCCTTGGACCAACTAGCGCGGACTTAGATACGCAGTATTTT
15,TRBV27,few,TRBJ1-2,TRBD1,CAGSLYTGDSYGYTF,TGTGCCGGCAGTCTATATACAGGGGATAGCTATGGCTACACCTTC
15,TRBV11-1,few,TRBJ2-2,.,CASSLERGNTGELFF,TGTGCCAGCAGCTTAGAAAGGGGGAACACCGGGGAGCTGTTTTTT
17,TRBV27,few,TRBJ2-7,TRBD2,CASSLSVSGRAIYEQYF,TGTGCCAGCAGTTTATCGGTTAGCGGGAGGGCCATCTACGAGCAGTACTTC
16,TRBV15,.,TRBJ2-5,.,CATSDAGQLGKETQYF,TGTGCCACCAGCGACGCGGGACAGCTCGGGAAGGAGACCCAGTACTTC
15,TRBV7-9,.,TRBJ2-5,TRBD1,CASSLVGQGKETQYF,TGTGCCAGCAGCTTAGTGGGACAGGGGAAAGAGACCCAGTACTTC
16,TRBV27,.,TRBJ2-5,TRBD1,CASSSLTGTGSETQYF,TGTGCCAGCAGTTCCCTTACCGGGACAGGGTCAGAGACCCAGTACTTC
16,TRBV28,.,TRBJ1-5,.,CASSFPGRAAGQPQHF,TGTGCCAGCAGTTTCCCCGGACGGGCGGCAGGACAGCCCCAGCATTTT
18,TRBV14,few,TRBJ2-2,TRBD2,CASSQTAASGANTGELFF,TGTGCCAGCAGCCAAACCGCGGCTAGCGGAGCGAACACCGGGGAGCTGTTTTTT